The 7 T cell receptor beta chains listed next were all sequenced from one sample in a study of CD8 T cells in cerebrospinal fluid in Alzheimer's disease. No DNA is given; TCRdb re-called the 10x single-cell sequencing reads and lists each CDR3 protein once. Its table lists about 1,400 distinct CDR3 sequences. The sequenced material came from cerebrospinal fluid. Source of these receptors: a human donor with mild cognitive impairment.

This clonotype shows up as large (0.1 to 1%) by frequency. The chain has TRBV5-1 and TRBJ2-3; TCRdb picks TRBD2, but there is no DNA to check that call. Germline V gene sequence: CDR1 SGHRS, CDR2 YFSETQ. The CDR3 length is 14 residues. The CDR3 here is CASSIGTATDTQYF. The complete variable domain, with remaining parts taken from reference TRBV5-1 and TRBJ2-3, reads KAGVTQTPRYLIKTRGQQVTLSCSPISGHRSVSWYQQTPGQGLQFLFEYFSETQRNKGNFPGRFSGRQFSNSRSEMNVSTLELGDSALYLCASSIGTATDTQYFGPGTRLTVL.

Judged by frequency, this clonotype is medium-sized. This chain joins TRBV2 and TRBJ1-1. The CDR3 covers 13 residues. The germline V gene has CDR1 SNHLY and CDR2 FYNNEI. The CDR3 spells CASSADVNTEAFF.

By frequency, this clonotype is medium-sized. The chain employs TRBV5-6 and TRBJ2-5; absent DNA, TCRdb's TRBD1 call cannot be checked. CDR1 is SGHDT, CDR2 YYEEEE, per germline. The CDR3 has 13 amino acids. The CDR3 loop reads CASSLGGMETQYF.

By frequency, this clonotype is medium-sized. V and J are TRBV20-1 and TRBJ2-1; absent DNA, TCRdb's TRBD2 call cannot be checked. This CDR3 region has 14 residues. The V gene's germline CDR1 is DFQATT and CDR2 SNEGSKA (reference sequence). The chain's CDR3 is CSATPGLASNEQFF.

By frequency, this clonotype is medium-sized. V gene TRBV5-4 combines with J gene TRBJ2-4; without DNA, the TCRdb call of TRBD1 cannot be checked. The CDR3 spans 15 residues. Germline V gene sequence: CDR1 SGHNT, CDR2 YYREEE (reference sequence). CDR3 loop: CASSLDGGPKNIQYF. Full variable domain (missing parts from reference TRBV5-4 and TRBJ2-4): ETGVTQSPTHLIKTRGQQVTLRCSSQSGHNTVSWYQQALGQGPQFIFQYYREEENGRGNFPPRFSGLQFPNYSSELNVNALELDDSALYLCASSLDGGPKNIQYFGAGTRLSVL.

J is TRBJ2-5 and V is TRBV19; with no DNA, the TCRdb D assignment of TRBD2 cannot be verified. The CDR3 is 14 amino acids. The germline V gene has CDR1 LNHDA and CDR2 SQIVND (reference sequence). This chain's CDR3 is CASSMSSVGETQYF.

This chain uses TRBV7-2 with TRBJ1-2. The CDR3 extends over 15 amino acids. Germline V gene lookup returns CDR1 SGHTA and CDR2 FQGNSA. The chain's CDR3 is CASSLPRGGVGGYTF.